The rows below give T cell receptor beta chains drawn from one sample of a study of spatial heterogeneity in lung cancer. TCRdb re-derived calls from the 5' RACE reads in MiXCR, one entry per CDR3 protein. The sample consists of approximately 66,000 distinct CDR3 sequences, approximately 6% of them appearing once. The specimen was PBMCs, collected at surgery. These receptors all come from a female donor with early-stage non-small cell lung cancer. Both conserved end residues are part of each CDR3. The order of the fields is D gene, J gene, clone size, V gene, CDR3 DNA, CDR3 protein. The D gene is left open where the match is weak. Not all rows give a size; the values are once, few, many and, for expanded clones, a class.

>-|TRBJ1-1|-|TRBV9
TGTGCCAGCAGCGCGGAACAGGCGAACACTGAAGCTTTCTTT
CASSAEQANTEAFF
>-|TRBJ2-2|many|TRBV10-3
TGTGCCATCAGTGAGTCGGCCGGGGAGCTGTTTTTT
CAISESAGELFF
>-|TRBJ1-4|many|TRBV7-2
TGTGCCAGCAGCCTCTCCTCCACTAATGAAAAACTGTTTTTT
CASSLSSTNEKLFF
>-|TRBJ1-1|-|TRBV2
TGTGCCAGCACCCCAAGAAAAACGAACACTGAAGCTTTCTTT
CASTPRKTNTEAFF
>TRBD2|TRBJ2-5|many|TRBV19
TGTGCCAGTAGTATAGGTAGCGGGATAGCAGAGACCCAGTACTTC
CASSIGSGIAETQYF
>TRBD2|TRBJ2-5|many|TRBV7-2
TGTGCCAGCAGCCCCGGTATAGCGGGAGTAAGAGGAGAGACCCAGTACTTC
CASSPGIAGVRGETQYF
>-|TRBJ1-5|many|TRBV5-1
TGCGCCAGCAGCTTGAGCGGGCAGACCAATCAGCCCCAGCATTTT
CASSLSGQTNQPQHF
>-|TRBJ1-1|-|TRBV3-1
TGTGCCAGCAGCCGGACGGTGAACACTGAAGCTTTCTTT
CASSRTVNTEAFF
>-|TRBJ1-3|many|TRBV7-9
TGTGCCAGCAGCTTAGCGGGGGCTGAAGGCGGAAACACCATATATTTT
CASSLAGAEGGNTIYF
>TRBD1|TRBJ2-1|few|TRBV9
TGTGCCAGCAGCGAGACAGGGTCTCCTCGGGAAAATGAGCAGTTCTTC
CASSETGSPRENEQFF
>TRBD2|TRBJ2-1|many|TRBV4-1
TGCGCCAGCGTCCCGACGTTAGCGGGGCCTTCCTACAATGAGCAGTTCTTC
CASVPTLAGPSYNEQFF
>-|TRBJ1-2|-|TRBV5-6
TGTGCCAGCAGCCCTGGGGGCCCCGGTGGCTACACCTTC
CASSPGGPGGYTF
>-|TRBJ1-6|many|TRBV28
TGTGCCAGCAGTTTACCCCACAGGGCCTATAATTCACCCCTCCACTTT
CASSLPHRAYNSPLHF
>TRBD2|TRBJ2-1|many|TRBV6-6
TGTGCCAGCAGTTACTCGGGGCCAGGACTAGCGGGCTCCTACAATGAGCAGTTCTTC
CASSYSGPGLAGSYNEQFF
>-|TRBJ1-1|many|TRBV9
TGTGCCAGCAGCGTAGAAGCAGGCCCCACTGAAGCTTTCTTT
CASSVEAGPTEAFF
>TRBD1|TRBJ2-7|many|TRBV9
TGTGCCAGCAGCGTAGAGACAGGGGGCTCCTACGAGCAGTACTTC
CASSVETGGSYEQYF
>-|TRBJ2-1|few|TRBV7-9
TGTGCCAGCAGCTTGACCATTGCTGGTGAGCAGTTCTTC
CASSLTIAGEQFF